Listed here is a single T cell receptor beta chain. Germline V gene data show CDR1 as SGHDN and CDR2 as FVKESK. V lost 4 bases, J lost 4 bases, and 11 bases lay in between. This CDR3 spans 14 amino acids. The source of the sample is a study of T cell repertoires in ileal Crohn's disease. Study-level information: Median disease duration was roughly 8.5 years; 30% to 35% smoked at surgery.

About 490 nanograms of biopsy DNA per sample underwent TCRB immunosequencing. The repertoire was sequenced with immunoSEQ multiplex PCR; TCRdb's copy has only in-frame clones and lacks some. The sample holds several thousand clones, 70% to 85% seen once. This clonotype was sampled from an adult with Crohn's disease. The V call is TRBV14, the J call TRBJ1-5, with TRBD1 as a possible D gene (5 bases). Sequenced material: ileal tissue. Here the CDR3 reads CASSPLGGNQPQHF. The CDR3 nucleotides are TGTGCCAGCAGCCCCCTGGGGGGGAATCAGCCCCAGCATTTT.